Here is one T cell receptor beta chain with its context. This entry is derived from a study of OX40 agonist ivuxolimab in advanced cancers. The germline CDR1 and CDR2 sequences are SGHKS and YYEKEE (reference sequence). J lost 10 bases, V lost 3 bases, and 4 bases had no gene match. The CDR3 has 13 amino acids. The table came from immunoSEQ multiplex PCR; TCRdb's copy has only in-frame clones and leaves some out. The data hold 74,000 or so clones, with more than 70% observed a single time. This chain links TRBV5-5 with TRBJ1-6; 7 nucleotides agree with TRBD1. This specimen was CD4+ or CD8+ T cells sorted from blood, taken in a trial of the OX40 agonist ivuxolimab. This receptor was obtained from an adult with an advanced solid tumor such as melanoma, head and neck, liver or kidney cancer. CDR3 nucleotide sequence: TGTGCCAGCAGCTCGACAGGGAGATCACCCCTCCACTTT. It encodes CASSSTGRSPLHF.